The 21 T cell receptor beta chains below come from one sample, sequenced in a study of OX40 agonist ivuxolimab in advanced cancers. Sequencing used immunoSEQ multiplex PCR; TCRdb keeps in-frame clones, though not all of them. This sample carries about 64,000 clones, 80% to 95% of them seen once, and the ten largest clones take about 0.46%. This specimen consisted of CD4+ or CD8+ T cells sorted from blood, obtained in a trial of the OX40 agonist ivuxolimab. These receptors were collected from an adult with an advanced solid tumor such as melanoma, head and neck, liver or kidney cancer.

The chain employs TRBV9 and TRBJ2-1; TRBD2 is a possible D gene (6 bases). This CDR3 is built from 18 residues. V was shortened by 3 bases and J by 6 bases, with 25 bases between the two germline ends. The V gene's germline CDR1 is SGDLS and CDR2 YYNGEE. The CDR3, as DNA: TGTGCCAGCAGCGCGTTCTCATCAAGCGGAAGGGGAGGCAATGAGCAGTTCTTC. It codes for CASSAFSSSGRGGNEQFF.

The chain has TRBV30 and TRBJ1-1; D unresolved. The CDR3 is made up of 11 amino acids. CDR1 is GTSNPN and CDR2 is SVGIG in the germline V gene (reference sequence). Deletions cut 7 bases from V and 1 base from J, with 7 bases between. CDR3 nucleotides: TGTGCCTACTACAAGAACACTGAAGCTTTCTTT. This gives the protein CAYYKNTEAFF.

The chain has TRBV6-4 and TRBJ2-3; D call uncertain. Trimming shortened V by 4 bases and J by 8 bases, and 13 bases separated the two germline ends. CDR1 is MRHNA, CDR2 SNTAGT, per germline. The CDR3 has 13 amino acids. This chain's CDR3 is CASSVPSGSTQYF. The CDR3 DNA sequence: TGTGCCAGCAGTGTACCTTCGGGTAGTACGCAGTATTTT.

The chain joins TRBV5-4 to TRBJ1-4; tentative D call: TRBD1 (5 bases). V lost 3 bases to trimming and J lost 3 bases, with 12 bases between them. CDR1 and CDR2 from the germline V gene are SGHNT and YYREEE (reference sequence). The CDR3 runs to 15 residues. In nucleotides, the CDR3 is TGTGCCAGCAGCTCGCAGGGAGTCTCTAATGAAAAACTGTTTTTT. This translates into CASSSQGVSNEKLFF.

This clone was detected once. The V and J genes are TRBV6-5 and TRBJ1-1; TRBD1 matches at 10 bases. The CDR3 loop spans 14 amino acids. CDR1 is MNHEY, CDR2 SVGAGI, per germline. V shed 6 bases, J shed 1 base, and the junction held 2 bases outside the gene matches. The CDR3 bases are TGTGCCAGCAGCCGGGACAGGGGGAACACTGAAGCTTTCTTT. Protein product: CASSRDRGNTEAFF.

This clone is a singleton in its sample. The CDR3 loop reads CASSYLQSRTGELFF. CDR3 coding DNA: TGTGCCAGCAGTTACCTACAGAGCAGGACCGGGGAGCTGTTTTTT. The genes are TRBV6-5 and TRBJ2-2, with D uncertain. Germline CDR1 reads MNHEY; CDR2 reads SVGAGI. CDR3 length equals 15 residues. Trimming stripped 2 bases from V and 5 bases from J, with 12 bases between.

Notes on this clone: The junction shows a germline mismatch at one end, possibly a read error. The V and J genes are TRBV6-1 and TRBJ2-1; 12 nucleotides line up with TRBD2. This CDR3 has 17 amino acids. The V gene's germline CDR1 is MNHNS and CDR2 SASEGT. The CDR3 nucleotides read TGTGCCAGCAGAGAAGGGACTAGCGGGCGTTTTTACAATGAGCAGTTCTTC. It encodes CASREGTSGRFYNEQFF.

The V and J genes are TRBV5-1 and TRBJ2-3; TRBD2 aligns across 9 bases. The ends lost 4 bases at V and 2 bases at J; junction bases unmatched: 8. This CDR3 contains 16 residues. In germline, CDR1 is SGHRS, CDR2 YFSETQ. CDR3 sequence: CASSPGLAQLTDTQYF. The CDR3 region has the DNA TGCGCCAGCAGCCCGGGACTAGCTCAGCTCACAGATACGCAGTATTTT.

This rearrangement joins TRBV11-2 to TRBJ1-1; TRBD1 might be the D (5 bases). The V gene's germline CDR1 is SGHAT and CDR2 FQNNGV. This CDR3 is built from 15 residues. Trimming left V 4 bases short and J 1 base short, with 13 bases between. CDR3 nucleotides: TGTGCCAGCAGCTCAAGACAGATGACGAACACTGAAGCTTTCTTT. Translation: CASSSRQMTNTEAFF. Full variable domain (missing parts from reference TRBV11-2 and TRBJ1-1): EAGVAQSPRYKIIEKRQSVAFWCNPISGHATLYWYQQILGQGPKLLIQFQNNGVVDDSQLPKDRFSAERLKGVDSTLKIQPAKLEDSAVYLCASSSRQMTNTEAFFGQGTRLTVV.

The chain combines TRBV5-6 with TRBJ1-4, with D uncertain. Germline values: CDR1 SGHDT, CDR2 YYEEEE. Trimming removed 10 bases at V and 0 bases at J, with 28 bases between. CDR3 size: 19 residues. The CDR3 DNA reads as TGTGCCCCCCAGTGGGCTAGGGCACCAACAGCTGCAACTAATGAAAAACTGTTTTTT. Its translation is CAPQWARAPTAATNEKLFF. The variable domain in full, completed from reference TRBV5-6 and TRBJ1-4, reads DAGVTQSPTHLIKTRGQQVTLRCSPKSGHDTVSWYQQALGQGPQFIFQYYEEEERQRGNFPDRFSGHQFPNYSSELNVNALLLGDSALYLCAPQWARAPTAATNEKLFFGSGTQLSVL.

The chain joins TRBV7-9 to TRBJ1-1; the match to TRBD1 covers 7 bases. Germline trimming cut 5 bases from V and 3 bases from J; bases unmatched to any gene: 9. This CDR3 contains 15 residues. Germline CDR1 and CDR2: SEHNR and FQNEAQ (reference sequence). CDR3 nucleotides: TGTGCCAGCAGCCCTAGACAGGGCGGGTACACTGAAGCTTTCTTT. Amino acid sequence: CASSPRQGGYTEAFF.

The chain couples TRBV28 to TRBJ1-2; a possible D gene is TRBD1 (5 bases). The CDR3 extends over 14 amino acids. Trimming cost V 7 bases and J 5 bases, with 17 bases left between them. CDR1 and CDR2 from the germline V gene are MDHEN and SYDVKM. DNA of the CDR3: TGTGCCAGCACCCTAGGGCAGGGACTGTATGGCTACACCTTC. Translating gives CASTLGQGLYGYTF.

The CDR3 loop is CASSASGRNEQFF. The CDR3 coding sequence is TGTGCCAGCAGCGCCAGCGGGAGAAATGAGCAGTTCTTC. The chain carries TRBV5-8 and TRBJ2-1; 8 nucleotides line up with TRBD2. V was pared by 4 bases and J by 7 bases, with 4 bases of the junction left unmatched. The CDR3 has 13 residues. Germline CDR1 and CDR2: SGHTS and YDEGEE. Full variable domain (rest looked up from reference TRBV5-8 and TRBJ2-1): EAGVTQSPTHLIKTRGQQATLRCSPISGHTSVYWYQQALGLGLQFLLWYDEGEERNRGNFPPRFSGRQFPNYSSELNVNALELEDSALYLCASSASGRNEQFFGPGTRLTVL.

The chain has TRBV10-3 and TRBJ1-5; unclear D gene. The germline V gene encodes CDR1 ENHRY and CDR2 SYGVKD. Trimming took off 3 bases at V and 3 bases at J, with 12 bases between the two ends. This CDR3 spans 15 amino acids. In DNA, the CDR3 is TGTGCCATCAGTGAAACCCCCAGCCCCAATCAGCCCCAGCATTTT. The encoded protein is CAISETPSPNQPQHF.

V is TRBV9 and J is TRBJ2-1, with 8 nucleotides matching TRBD1. CDR1 SGDLS and CDR2 YYNGEE come from the germline V gene. The CDR3 covers 15 residues. V was pared by 3 bases and J by 7 bases, with 9 bases of the junction left unmatched. The CDR3 bases are TGTGCCAGCAGCGCGGGACAGGAACGACGGAATGAGCAGTTCTTC. It encodes CASSAGQERRNEQFF.

This chain joins TRBV6-5 and TRBJ2-3, with TRBD2 as a possible D gene (6 bases). The germline V gene encodes CDR1 MNHEY and CDR2 SVGAGI. CDR3 size: 15 residues. V dropped 3 bases and J dropped 1 base, with 11 bases sitting between them. CDR3 sequence: CASSYRGRGTDTQYF. The CDR3, as DNA: TGTGCCAGCAGTTATCGGGGGAGAGGCACAGATACGCAGTATTTT.

This clone was picked up one time. The rearrangement uses TRBV28 and TRBJ1-4, with TRBD1 identical over 8 bases. The V gene end was trimmed by 11 bases and the J gene end by 4 bases; junction bases not matched to a gene: 9. There are 14 residues in the CDR3. CDR1 and CDR2 from the germline V gene are MDHEN and SYDVKM. The DNA for the CDR3 is TGTGCCGTTCAAACAGGGGGAGTTAATGAAAAACTGTTTTTT. Translation gives CAVQTGGVNEKLFF.

The rearrangement uses TRBV5-1 and TRBJ2-2, with 7 bases matching TRBD1. The junction had 3 bases not matched to a gene; V was cut back by 0 bases and J by 4 bases. The CDR3 runs 15 residues. CDR1 is SGHRS, CDR2 YFSETQ, per germline. CDR3 amino acids: CASSLVGTVTGELFF. CDR3 bases: TGCGCCAGCAGCTTGGTCGGGACAGTCACCGGGGAGCTGTTTTTT.

Only one count was recorded for this clone. CDR3 DNA: TGTGCCTGGAGTGGGCTAGCGGGCAATGAGCAGTTCTTC. Protein sequence: CAWSGLAGNEQFF. This chain joins TRBV30 and TRBJ2-1; 8 nucleotides agree with TRBD2. This CDR3 is built from 13 residues. The junction had 2 bases not matched to a gene; V was cut back by 1 base and J by 6 bases. The germline gives CDR1 GTSNPN, CDR2 SVGIG (reference sequence).

The genes are TRBV5-4 and TRBJ1-4, with 8 bases aligning to TRBD1. The CDR3 is made up of 15 amino acids. Germline CDR1 reads SGHNT; CDR2 reads YYREEE (reference sequence). Trimming removed 3 bases from V and 5 bases from J; junction bases left unmatched: 6. CDR3 DNA sequence: TGTGCCAGCAGCTCTGGACAGGGACAAAATGAAAAACTGTTTTTT. It specifies CASSSGQGQNEKLFF.

This clone was observed once. The chain employs TRBV12-5 and TRBJ2-2; 8 positions agree with TRBD1. Germline values: CDR1 LGHNT, CDR2 FRNRAP. The CDR3 has 16 amino acids. V shed 5 bases and J 2 bases; nucleotides not matched to a gene: 7. CDR3 nucleotide sequence: TGTGCTAGTGGTGCCCGGACAGGGCTTAACACCGGGGAGCTGTTTTTT. Protein product: CASGARTGLNTGELFF.